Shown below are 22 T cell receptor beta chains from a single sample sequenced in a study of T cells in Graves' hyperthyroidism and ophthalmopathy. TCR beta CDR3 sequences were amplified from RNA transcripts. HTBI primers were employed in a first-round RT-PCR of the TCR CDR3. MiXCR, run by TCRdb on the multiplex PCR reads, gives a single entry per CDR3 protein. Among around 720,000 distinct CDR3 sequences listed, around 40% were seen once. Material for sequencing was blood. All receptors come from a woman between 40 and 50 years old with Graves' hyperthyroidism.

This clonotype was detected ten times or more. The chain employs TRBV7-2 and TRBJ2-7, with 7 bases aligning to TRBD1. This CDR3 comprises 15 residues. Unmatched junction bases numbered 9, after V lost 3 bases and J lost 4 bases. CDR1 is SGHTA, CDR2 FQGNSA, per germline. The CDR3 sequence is CASSLPGQRSYEQYF. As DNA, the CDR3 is TGTGCCAGCAGCTTGCCGGGACAGAGGTCTTACGAGCAGTACTTC.

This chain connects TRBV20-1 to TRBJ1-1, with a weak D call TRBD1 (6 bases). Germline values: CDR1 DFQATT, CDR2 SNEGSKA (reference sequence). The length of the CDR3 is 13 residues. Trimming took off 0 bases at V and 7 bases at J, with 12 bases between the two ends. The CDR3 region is CSARDWGHGEAFF. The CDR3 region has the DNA TGCAGTGCTAGAGATTGGGGGCATGGTGAAGCTTTCTTT.

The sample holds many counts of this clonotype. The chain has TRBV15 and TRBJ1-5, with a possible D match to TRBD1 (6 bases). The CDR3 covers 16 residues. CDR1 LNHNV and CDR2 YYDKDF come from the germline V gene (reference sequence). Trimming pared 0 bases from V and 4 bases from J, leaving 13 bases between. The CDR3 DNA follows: TGTGCCACCAGCAGAGAAAAGTCGAGGGGGAATCAGCCCCAGCATTTT. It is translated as CATSREKSRGNQPQHF.

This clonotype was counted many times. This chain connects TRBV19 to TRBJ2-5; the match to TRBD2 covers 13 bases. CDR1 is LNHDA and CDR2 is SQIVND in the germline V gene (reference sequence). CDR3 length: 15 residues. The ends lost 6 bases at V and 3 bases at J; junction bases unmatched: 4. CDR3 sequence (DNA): TGTGCCAGTAGCACAGGGACTAGCGGGGAAGAGACCCAGTACTTC. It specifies CASSTGTSGEETQYF.

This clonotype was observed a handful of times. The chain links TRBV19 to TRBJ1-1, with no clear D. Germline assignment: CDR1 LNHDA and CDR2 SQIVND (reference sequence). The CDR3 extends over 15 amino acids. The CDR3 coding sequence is TGTGCTATTAAGGACTCCCACATTGGTGGCACTGAAGCTTTCTTT. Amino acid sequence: CAIKDSHIGGTEAFF.

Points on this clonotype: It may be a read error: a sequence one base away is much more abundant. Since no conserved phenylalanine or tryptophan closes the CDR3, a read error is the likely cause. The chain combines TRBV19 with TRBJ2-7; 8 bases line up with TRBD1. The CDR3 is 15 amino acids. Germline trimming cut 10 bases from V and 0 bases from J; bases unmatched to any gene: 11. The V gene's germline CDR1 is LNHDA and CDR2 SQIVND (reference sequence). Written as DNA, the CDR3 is TGTGCCACCATTGGGACAGGCGCGAGCTCCTACGAGCAGTACCTC. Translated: CATIGTGASSYEQYL.

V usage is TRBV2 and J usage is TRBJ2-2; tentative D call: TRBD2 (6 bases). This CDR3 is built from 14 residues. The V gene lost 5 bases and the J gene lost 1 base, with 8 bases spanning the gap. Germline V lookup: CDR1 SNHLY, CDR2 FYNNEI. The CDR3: CASSSGGNTGELFF. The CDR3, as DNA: TGTGCCAGCAGTTCCGGGGGGAACACCGGGGAGCTGTTTTTT.

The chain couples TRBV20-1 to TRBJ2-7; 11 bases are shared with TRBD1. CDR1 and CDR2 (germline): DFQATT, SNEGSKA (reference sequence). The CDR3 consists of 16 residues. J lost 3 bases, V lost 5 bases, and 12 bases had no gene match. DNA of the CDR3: TGCAGTGCTCGGACGAGGACAGGGGGCTTTGTCTACGAGCAGTACTTC. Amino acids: CSARTRTGGFVYEQYF.

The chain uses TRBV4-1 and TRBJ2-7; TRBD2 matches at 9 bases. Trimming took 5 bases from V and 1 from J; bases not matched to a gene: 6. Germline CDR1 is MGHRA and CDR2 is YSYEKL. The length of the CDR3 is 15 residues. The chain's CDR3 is CASSVRTSESYEQYF. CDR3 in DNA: TGCGCCAGCAGCGTCCGGACTAGCGAGTCCTACGAGCAGTACTTC.

CDR3 amino acids: CASSYPVLAGVYEQYF. In DNA form, the CDR3 reads TGTGCCAGCAGTTACCCTGTGCTAGCGGGAGTTTACGAGCAGTACTTC. This sequence joins TRBV7-8 and TRBJ2-7, with 10 bases matching TRBD2. Germline CDR1 SGHVS, CDR2 FQNEAQ. CDR3 length: 16 residues. V was clipped by 6 bases and J by 4 bases; unmatched bases: 12.

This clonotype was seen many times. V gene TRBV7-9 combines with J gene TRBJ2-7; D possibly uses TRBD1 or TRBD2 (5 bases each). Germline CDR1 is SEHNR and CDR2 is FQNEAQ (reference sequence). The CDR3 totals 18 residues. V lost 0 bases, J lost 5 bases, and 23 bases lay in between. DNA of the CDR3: TGTGCCAGCAGCTTAGCGAGGGGTAGGATGCCTCTTCGGAACGAGCAGTACTTC. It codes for CASSLARGRMPLRNEQYF.

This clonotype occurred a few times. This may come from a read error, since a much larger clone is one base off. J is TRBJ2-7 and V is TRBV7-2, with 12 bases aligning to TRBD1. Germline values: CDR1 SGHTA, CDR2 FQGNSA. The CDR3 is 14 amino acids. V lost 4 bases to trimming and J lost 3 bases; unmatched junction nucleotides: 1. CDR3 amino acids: CASSWDRGLYEQYF. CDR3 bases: TGTGCCAGCAGCTGGGACAGGGGGCTCTACGAGCAGTACTTC. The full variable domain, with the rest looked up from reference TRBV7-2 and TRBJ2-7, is GAGVSQSPSNKVTEKGKDVELRCDPISGHTALYWYRQSLGQGLEFLIYFQGNSAPDKSGLPSDRFSAERTGGSVSTLTIQRTQQEDSAVYLCASSWDRGLYEQYFGPGTRLTVT.

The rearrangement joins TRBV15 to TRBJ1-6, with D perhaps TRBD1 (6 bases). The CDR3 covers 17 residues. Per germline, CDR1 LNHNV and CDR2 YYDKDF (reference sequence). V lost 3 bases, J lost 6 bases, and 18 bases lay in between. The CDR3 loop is CATSSFSRGGPNSPLHF. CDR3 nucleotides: TGTGCCACCAGCAGTTTCTCTAGGGGGGGTCCTAATTCACCCCTCCACTTT.

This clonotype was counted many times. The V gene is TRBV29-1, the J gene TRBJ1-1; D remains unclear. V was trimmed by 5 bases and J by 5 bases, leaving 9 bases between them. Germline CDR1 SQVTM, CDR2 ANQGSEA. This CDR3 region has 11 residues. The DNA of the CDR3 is TGCAGCGTTTCGCTTGGAACTGAAGCTTTCTTT. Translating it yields CSVSLGTEAFF.

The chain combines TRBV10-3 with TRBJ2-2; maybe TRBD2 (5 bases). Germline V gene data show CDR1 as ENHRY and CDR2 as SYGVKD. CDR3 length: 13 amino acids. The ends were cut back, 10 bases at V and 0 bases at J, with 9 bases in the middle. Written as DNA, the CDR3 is TGTGCCACCGAACTAGCGAACACCGGGGAGCTGTTTTTT. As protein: CATELANTGELFF.

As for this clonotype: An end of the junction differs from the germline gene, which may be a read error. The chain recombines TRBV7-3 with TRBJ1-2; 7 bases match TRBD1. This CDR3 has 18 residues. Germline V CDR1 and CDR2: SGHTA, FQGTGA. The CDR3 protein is CASSHYPGTAMGYYGYTF. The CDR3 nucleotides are TGCGCCAGCAGCCACTATCCCGGGACAGCGATGGGCTACTATGGCTACACCTTC.

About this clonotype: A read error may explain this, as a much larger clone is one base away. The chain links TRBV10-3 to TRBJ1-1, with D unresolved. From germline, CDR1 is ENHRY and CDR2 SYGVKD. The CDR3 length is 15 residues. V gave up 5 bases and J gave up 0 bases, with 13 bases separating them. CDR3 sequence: CAISYSRILNTEAFF. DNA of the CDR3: TGTGCCATCAGTTATTCGCGGATATTGAACACTGAAGCTTTCTTT.

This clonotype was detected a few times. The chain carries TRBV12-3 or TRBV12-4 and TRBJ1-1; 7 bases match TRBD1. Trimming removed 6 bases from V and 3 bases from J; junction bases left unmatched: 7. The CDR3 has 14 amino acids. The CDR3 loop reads CASSPGQLYTEAFF. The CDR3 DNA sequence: TGTGCCAGCAGCCCGGGACAGTTGTACACTGAAGCTTTCTTT.

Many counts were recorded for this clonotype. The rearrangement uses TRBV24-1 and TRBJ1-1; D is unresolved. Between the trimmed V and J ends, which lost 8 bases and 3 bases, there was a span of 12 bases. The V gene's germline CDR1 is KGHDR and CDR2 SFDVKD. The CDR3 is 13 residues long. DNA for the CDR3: TGTGCCACCATCCGACCTGATGACACTGAAGCTTTCTTT. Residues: CATIRPDDTEAFF.

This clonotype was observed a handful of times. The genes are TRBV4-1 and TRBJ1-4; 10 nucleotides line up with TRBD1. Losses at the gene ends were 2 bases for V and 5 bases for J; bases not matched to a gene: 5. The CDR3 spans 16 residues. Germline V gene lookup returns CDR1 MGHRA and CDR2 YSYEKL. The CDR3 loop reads CASSQTSGQGNEKLFF. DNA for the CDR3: TGCGCCAGCAGCCAAACTTCGGGACAGGGGAATGAAAAACTGTTTTTT.

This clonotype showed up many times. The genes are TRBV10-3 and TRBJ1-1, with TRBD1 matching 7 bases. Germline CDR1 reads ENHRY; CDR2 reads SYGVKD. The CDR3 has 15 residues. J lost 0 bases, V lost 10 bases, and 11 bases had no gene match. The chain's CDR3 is CATTGTELMNTEAFF. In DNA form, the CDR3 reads TGTGCCACAACCGGGACAGAGCTAATGAACACTGAAGCTTTCTTT.

The CDR3 here is CSVDWDRGSETEAFF. DNA of the CDR3: TGCAGCGTCGACTGGGACAGGGGAAGTGAGACTGAAGCTTTCTTT. The chain uses TRBV29-1 and TRBJ1-1; 10 nucleotides align to TRBD1. Trimming cost V 6 bases and J 5 bases; bases outside gene matches: 12. This CDR3 is 15 amino acids long. CDR1 and CDR2 (germline): SQVTM, ANQGSEA. The full variable domain, completed using reference TRBV29-1 and TRBJ1-1, is SAVISQKPSRDICQRGTSLTIQCQVDSQVTMMFWYRQQPGQSLTLIATANQGSEATYESGFVIDKFPISRPNLTFSTLTVSNMSPEDSSIYLCSVDWDRGSETEAFFGQGTRLTVV.